Presented here are 15 T cell receptor beta chains from one specimen sequenced in a study of cytomegalovirus exposure and HLA in healthy donors. PCR used 60 Vbeta primers and 13 Jbeta primers. Assay: immunoSEQ multiplex PCR; the TCRdb copy retains only in-frame clones and omits some. Here the sample spans 150,000 to 200,000 clones, about four fifths being singletons. The sequencing input was PBMCs. All receptors come from a male donor in good health and CMV-seronegative.

The chain couples TRBV19 to TRBJ1-1; D gene unclear. Germline-derived CDR1 and CDR2 are LNHDA and SQIVND (reference sequence). The CDR3 contains 15 residues. V lost 3 bases to trimming and J lost 5 bases, with 16 bases between them. This CDR3 is CASSIQALTGTEAFF. The CDR3 DNA sequence: TGTGCCAGTAGTATCCAGGCGCTTACGGGAACTGAAGCTTTCTTT.

This chain joins TRBV12-5 and TRBJ2-5; possibly TRBD1 for D (5 bases). Germline assignment: CDR1 LGHNT and CDR2 FRNRAP. The CDR3 length is 13 residues. The V end lost 5 bases, the J end lost 5 bases, and 12 bases lay between the germline ends. The CDR3 sequence: CASGPDKGETQYF. The DNA of the CDR3 is TGTGCTAGTGGTCCGGACAAGGGGGAGACCCAGTACTTC.

This clone was observed a few times. The chain couples TRBV28 to TRBJ2-1; the D is unclear. CDR3 length: 12 residues. Trimming cost V 4 bases and J 9 bases, with 10 bases left between them. Per the germline V gene, CDR1 is MDHEN and CDR2 is SYDVKM. CDR3 in amino acids: CASSSPLPEQFF. The CDR3 DNA reads TGTGCCAGCAGTTCTCCTCTTCCTGAGCAGTTCTTC. Combining the CDR3 with reference TRBV28 and TRBJ2-1 gives the whole variable domain DVKVTQSSRYLVKRTGEKVFLECVQDMDHENMFWYRQDPGLGLRLIYFSYDVKMKEKGDIPEGYSVSREKKERFSLILESASTNQTSMYLCASSSPLPEQFFGPGTRLTVL.

This clone was seen more than once but under ten times. At one boundary the junction diverges from the germline segment, which might be a read error. This chain uses TRBV7-9 with TRBJ2-3, with D perhaps TRBD1 (5 bases). The CDR3 covers 18 residues. Germline V lookup: CDR1 SEHNR, CDR2 FQNEAQ (reference sequence). CDR3 sequence reads: CSSTTWMSGRANTDTQYF. CDR3 DNA sequence: TGTTCCAGCACCACTTGGATGTCTGGCAGGGCGAACACAGATACGCAGTATTTT. The entire variable domain, with the rest obtained from reference TRBV7-9 and TRBJ2-3, is as follows: DTGVSQNPRHKITKRGQNVTFRCDPISEHNRLYWYRQTLGQGPEFLTYFQNEAQLEKSRLLSDRFSAERPKGSFSTLEIQRTEQGDSAMYLCSSTTWMSGRANTDTQYFGPGTRLTVL.

In DNA form, the CDR3 reads TGCGCCAGCATAGGACTAGCGGGAGGATACAATGAGCAGTTCTTC. Its protein product is CASIGLAGGYNEQFF. This chain connects TRBV5-1 to TRBJ2-1, with 14 bases fitting TRBD2. V was pared by 6 bases and J by 4 bases, with 3 bases of the junction left unmatched. Germline V gene lookup returns CDR1 SGHRS and CDR2 YFSETQ. The CDR3 is made up of 15 amino acids. Based on the CDR3 plus reference TRBV5-1 and TRBJ2-1, the full variable domain is KAGVTQTPRYLIKTRGQQVTLSCSPISGHRSVSWYQQTPGQGLQFLFEYFSETQRNKGNFPGRFSGRQFSNSRSEMNVSTLELGDSALYLCASIGLAGGYNEQFFGPGTRLTVL.

The chain links TRBV9 to TRBJ1-6; weak D call: TRBD1 (5 bases). In germline, CDR1 is SGDLS, CDR2 YYNGEE. The V end was cut by 4 bases, the J end by 0 bases, with 17 bases between. The CDR3 extends over 18 amino acids. Here the CDR3 reads CASSRSGGESSYNSPLHF. The CDR3 coding sequence is TGTGCCAGCAGCCGTTCTGGGGGGGAGAGCTCCTATAATTCACCCCTCCACTTT.

This clone counts as medium-sized (0.01 to 0.1%). CDR3 loop: CASSEESGGSYEQYF. The CDR3, as DNA: TGTGCCAGCAGTGAAGAATCAGGGGGCTCCTACGAGCAGTACTTC. The genes are TRBV6-1 and TRBJ2-7; TRBD1 matches at 7 bases. Germline-derived CDR1 and CDR2 are MNHNS and SASEGT. Losses at the gene ends were 1 base for V and 0 bases for J; bases not matched to a gene: 3. The CDR3 has 15 amino acids.

The V call is TRBV11-2, the J call TRBJ2-5, with D possibly being TRBD2 (5 bases). CDR3 length equals 15 residues. In germline, CDR1 is SGHAT, CDR2 FQNNGV. V was clipped by 5 bases and J by 5 bases, with 18 bases between them. CDR3 region: CASSRGRGGGETQYF. Written as DNA, the CDR3 is TGTGCCAGCAGCCGCGGACGGGGTGGCGGGGAGACCCAGTACTTC. The entire variable domain, with the rest obtained from reference TRBV11-2 and TRBJ2-5, is as follows: EAGVAQSPRYKIIEKRQSVAFWCNPISGHATLYWYQQILGQGPKLLIQFQNNGVVDDSQLPKDRFSAERLKGVDSTLKIQPAKLEDSAVYLCASSRGRGGGETQYFGPGTRLLVL.

The V gene is TRBV19, the J gene TRBJ1-6; D remains ambiguous. Germline V lookup: CDR1 LNHDA, CDR2 SQIVND (reference sequence). This CDR3 is built from 15 residues. Trimming removed 9 bases at V and 7 bases at J, with 19 bases between. Here the CDR3 reads CASGGPGEGNSPLHF. The CDR3 DNA follows: TGTGCCAGCGGCGGCCCAGGAGAGGGAAATTCACCCCTCCACTTT.

The CDR3 DNA sequence: TGTGCCAGCAGCCCTCCCGGGACATCCTCCTACAATGAGCAGTTCTTC. Protein product: CASSPPGTSSYNEQFF. The rearrangement uses TRBV9 and TRBJ2-1; D possibly corresponds to TRBD1 (6 bases). This CDR3 has 16 amino acids. The V end lost 4 bases, the J end lost 0 bases, and 14 bases lay between the germline ends. CDR1 is SGDLS and CDR2 is YYNGEE in the germline V gene.

This sequence joins TRBV2 and TRBJ1-1; D perhaps matches TRBD1 (6 bases). The CDR3 contains 12 residues. Germline CDR1 SNHLY, CDR2 FYNNEI. Between the trimmed V and J ends, which lost 3 bases and 6 bases, there was a span of 8 bases. The CDR3: CASSEGGPEAFF. The CDR3 nucleotides read TGTGCCAGCAGTGAGGGGGGGCCTGAAGCTTTCTTT.

For the CDR3, the DNA is TGTGCCAGTAGTATTTCTAGCGGGGGCGAGCAGTACTTC. It is translated as CASSISSGGEQYF. The genes are TRBV19 and TRBJ2-7; TRBD2 aligns across 10 bases. The junction had 2 bases not matched to a gene; V was cut back by 3 bases and J by 6 bases. CDR3 length: 13 residues. CDR1 is LNHDA and CDR2 is SQIVND in the germline V gene (reference sequence).

This chain joins TRBV28 and TRBJ1-4; 9 bases fit TRBD1. V gave up 4 bases and J gave up 6 bases; unmatched junction bases: 9. Germline V gives CDR1 MDHEN, CDR2 SYDVKM. The length of the CDR3 is 16 residues. CDR3 coding DNA: TGTGCCAGCAGTTCCAGAAACAGGGGGCGCGATGAAAAACTGTTTTTT. Protein sequence: CASSSRNRGRDEKLFF.

This clone has more than one count but fewer than ten. The chain carries TRBV12-5 and TRBJ2-2; 10 bases fit TRBD1. The CDR3 runs 15 residues. Germline V gene sequence: CDR1 LGHNT, CDR2 FRNRAP. V was pared by 8 bases and J by 6 bases, with 9 bases of the junction left unmatched. The CDR3 sequence: CASSSGTGVSGELFF. The CDR3 DNA reads TGTGCTAGTTCGTCCGGGACAGGGGTTTCCGGGGAGCTGTTTTTT. Based on the CDR3 plus reference TRBV12-5 and TRBJ2-2, the full variable domain is DARVTQTPRHKVTEMGQEVTMRCQPILGHNTVFWYRQTMMQGLELLAYFRNRAPLDDSGMPKDRFSAEMPDATLATLKIQPSEPRDSAVYFCASSSGTGVSGELFFGEGSRLTVL.

In DNA form, the CDR3 reads TGTGCCAGCAGTCACCAACGACAGGGATTTCTCTACGAGCAGTACTTC. Translation gives CASSHQRQGFLYEQYF. The chain has TRBV6-7 and TRBJ2-7; 7 nucleotides align to TRBD1. Being an ORF, TRBV6-7 has a function that is uncertain. CDR3 length: 16 residues. The V gene end was trimmed by 5 bases and the J gene end by 3 bases; junction bases not matched to a gene: 13.